This T cell receptor (beta chain) comes out of a study of identical twins. Study-wide points: Low generation probability was overrepresented in out-of-frame alpha sequences shared by twins.

As to this clonotype: The antigen remains unidentified.

TCRdb reprocessed the 5' RACE reads with MiXCR, giving one entry per CDR3 protein. This table holds more than 350,000 distinct CDR3 sequences, roughly 9% found once. CDR1 and CDR2 from the germline V gene are SGDLS and YYNGEE. The CDR3 is 12 amino acids. V lost 4 bases, J lost 11 bases, and 13 bases lay in between. The chain combines TRBV9 with TRBJ2-4; D is perhaps TRBD2 (6 bases). Sequencing was done on a sample of naive T cells sorted from blood. The receptor was isolated from a woman aged 50 to 60 in good health. CDR3 region: CASSTSGTLQYF. The CDR3 DNA is TGTGCCAGCAGCACCTCCGGGACTCTTCAGTACTTC.